This record looks at one T cell receptor (beta chain) sequence and its context. Its antigen remains unidentified. This sample is part of a study of persistence of HIV-infected CD4 T cells. The stimulus was an HIV-1 Gag 15-mer peptide pool, about 1.1 ug/peptide/mL. Sorting of responding CD4+ T cells relied on upregulated CD40 ligand together with CD69. Donors had undetectable plasma HIV-1 RNA, under 50 copies/mL, for 4+ years. Germline V gene sequence: CDR1 LNHDA, CDR2 SQIVND (reference sequence). Trimming stripped 7 bases from V and 1 base from J, with 16 bases between. CDR3 length: 15 amino acids. The immunoSEQ assay was version 4, run in survey mode. The repertoire was sequenced with immunoSEQ multiplex PCR; TCRdb's copy has only in-frame clones and lacks some. The data contain nearly 20,000 clones, approximately 60% of them seen just once; the ten biggest clones take up 1.9%.

Sequenced material: CD4+ T cells sorted from PBMCs after approximately 19-hour stimulation, taken from a patient who received antiretroviral therapy. The chain links TRBV19 to TRBJ1-1; D is unresolved. This receptor was obtained from an adult woman with HIV who was CMV-seropositive. The CDR3 reads CASIPEHARNTEAFF. In DNA, the CDR3 is TGTGCCAGTATCCCTGAGCACGCGAGGAACACTGAAGCTTTCTTT.